The rows below give T cell receptor beta chains drawn from one sample of a study of spatial heterogeneity in lung cancer. TCRdb redid the calling of the 5' RACE reads with MiXCR, one entry per CDR3 protein. The data show around 2,000 distinct CDR3 sequences, roughly 11% seen once. The sequencing used lung tumor tissue, collected at surgery. Receptor source: a female donor with early-stage non-small cell lung cancer. Each CDR3 is given with its conserved first and last residue. A D gene is named only where the DNA matches it firmly. Size values are once, few and many counts, or a class for expanded clones, and some rows have none.

cdr3_aa: CASSSTTVNTEAFF
cdr3_nt: TGCGCCAGCAGCTCCACTACAGTGAACACTGAAGCTTTCTTT
j_call: TRBJ1-1
v_call: TRBV5-1
clone_size: medium-sized
d_call: .

cdr3_aa: CASSISPSGAYNEQFF
cdr3_nt: TGTGCCAGCAGCATATCTCCCAGCGGGGCTTACAATGAGCAGTTCTTC
j_call: TRBJ2-1
v_call: TRBV11-2
clone_size: medium-sized
d_call: TRBD2

cdr3_aa: CASRDAAGPYEQYF
cdr3_nt: TGTGCCAGCAGGGACGCAGCGGGTCCCTACGAGCAGTACTTC
j_call: TRBJ2-7
v_call: TRBV7-9
clone_size: many
d_call: .

cdr3_aa: CASSVASDQPQHF
cdr3_nt: TGTGCCAGCAGCGTAGCTAGCGATCAGCCCCAGCATTTT
j_call: TRBJ1-5
v_call: TRBV9
clone_size: medium-sized
d_call: .

cdr3_aa: CASSMDILGEQYF
cdr3_nt: TGCGCCAGCAGTATGGACATACTGGGGGAGCAGTACTTC
j_call: TRBJ2-7
v_call: TRBV5-1
clone_size: many
d_call: .

cdr3_aa: CAIRGVQDGNTIYF
cdr3_nt: TGTGCCATCAGGGGGGTGCAAGATGGAAACACCATATATTTT
j_call: TRBJ1-3
v_call: TRBV10-3
clone_size: medium-sized
d_call: .

cdr3_aa: CATLRATTGELFF
cdr3_nt: TGTGCCACCCTCAGGGCCACCACCGGGGAGCTGTTTTTT
j_call: TRBJ2-2
v_call: TRBV28
clone_size: medium-sized
d_call: .

cdr3_aa: CASTSLAGGDEQYF
cdr3_nt: TGTGCCAGCACTAGCCTAGCGGGAGGGGACGAGCAGTACTTC
j_call: TRBJ2-7
v_call: TRBV7-2
clone_size: .
d_call: TRBD2

cdr3_aa: CSAKDRAQETQYF
cdr3_nt: TGCAGCGCCAAAGACAGGGCCCAAGAGACCCAGTACTTC
j_call: TRBJ2-5
v_call: TRBV29-1
clone_size: medium-sized
d_call: TRBD1

cdr3_aa: CASSSMGGQPQHF
cdr3_nt: TGTGCCAGCAGCTCAATGGGGGGGCAGCCCCAGCATTTT
j_call: TRBJ1-5
v_call: TRBV7-3
clone_size: .
d_call: .

cdr3_aa: CASSHNPWGHNEQFF
cdr3_nt: TGTGCCAGCAGCCACAACCCGTGGGGACACAATGAGCAGTTCTTC
j_call: TRBJ2-1
v_call: TRBV6-2/TRBV6-3
clone_size: medium-sized
d_call: .

cdr3_aa: CAISESQDVETQYF
cdr3_nt: TGTGCCATCAGTGAGTCGCAAGACGTAGAGACCCAGTACTTC
j_call: TRBJ2-5
v_call: TRBV10-3
clone_size: once
d_call: .

cdr3_aa: CASSSAQGAIIQYF
cdr3_nt: TGTGCCAGCAGTTCTGCACAGGGGGCGATCATTCAGTACTTC
j_call: TRBJ2-4
v_call: TRBV6-6
clone_size: medium-sized
d_call: TRBD1

cdr3_aa: CASSSDQGAPYGYTF
cdr3_nt: TGTGCCAGCAGCTCCGATCAGGGGGCCCCTTATGGCTACACCTTC
j_call: TRBJ1-2
v_call: TRBV7-2
clone_size: medium-sized
d_call: TRBD1

cdr3_aa: CASSPSLGGYGYTF
cdr3_nt: TGCGCCAGCAGCCCCTCCCTTGGGGGCTATGGCTACACCTTC
j_call: TRBJ1-2
v_call: TRBV4-1
clone_size: medium-sized
d_call: .

cdr3_aa: CASSLATSGTGNTGELFF
cdr3_nt: TGCGCCAGCAGCTTGGCAACATCCGGGACAGGGAACACCGGGGAGCTGTTTTTT
j_call: TRBJ2-2
v_call: TRBV5-1
clone_size: medium-sized
d_call: TRBD1

cdr3_aa: CASSPLPSYNEQFF
cdr3_nt: TGTGCCAGCAGCCCTTTGCCGAGCTACAATGAGCAGTTCTTC
j_call: TRBJ2-1
v_call: TRBV7-2
clone_size: many
d_call: .

cdr3_aa: CASSFGRGLAGVQYF
cdr3_nt: TGTGCCAGCAGCTTCGGCCGAGGGCTAGCGGGGGTTCAGTACTTC
j_call: TRBJ2-7
v_call: TRBV5-6
clone_size: medium-sized
d_call: TRBD2

cdr3_aa: CASTLGGAGTEAFF
cdr3_nt: TGTGCCAGCACCTTAGGGGGTGCGGGCACTGAAGCTTTCTTT
j_call: TRBJ1-1
v_call: TRBV12-3/TRBV12-4
clone_size: many
d_call: .

cdr3_aa: CASSLALASGGFYEQYF
cdr3_nt: TGTGCCAGCAGCTTAGCGTTGGCTAGCGGGGGGTTCTACGAGCAGTACTTC
j_call: TRBJ2-7
v_call: TRBV7-2
clone_size: medium-sized
d_call: TRBD2

cdr3_aa: CASSRDSGNSPLHF
cdr3_nt: TGTGCCAGCAGCCGGGACAGTGGGAATTCACCCCTCCACTTT
j_call: TRBJ1-6
v_call: TRBV2
clone_size: medium-sized
d_call: TRBD1

cdr3_aa: CSAREPESGNTIYF
cdr3_nt: TGCAGTGCTAGAGAACCCGAATCTGGAAACACCATATATTTT
j_call: TRBJ1-3
v_call: TRBV20-1
clone_size: medium-sized
d_call: .

cdr3_aa: CASSLVMDEQYF
cdr3_nt: TGTGCCAGCTCTCTAGTCATGGACGAGCAGTACTTC
j_call: TRBJ2-7
v_call: TRBV18
clone_size: large
d_call: .

cdr3_aa: CASSLGTTTDTQYF
cdr3_nt: TGTGCCAGCAGCTTGGGTACTACCACAGATACGCAGTATTTT
j_call: TRBJ2-3
v_call: TRBV5-4
clone_size: medium-sized
d_call: .

cdr3_aa: CSALGGGIRNEQFF
cdr3_nt: TGCAGTGCCCTCGGGGGGGGGATCCGGAATGAGCAGTTCTTC
j_call: TRBJ2-1
v_call: TRBV20-1
clone_size: medium-sized
d_call: TRBD2

cdr3_aa: CASSLRRAGETQYF
cdr3_nt: TGTGCCAGCAGCTTACGGCGGGCGGGGGAGACCCAGTACTTC
j_call: TRBJ2-5
v_call: TRBV7-2
clone_size: medium-sized
d_call: .